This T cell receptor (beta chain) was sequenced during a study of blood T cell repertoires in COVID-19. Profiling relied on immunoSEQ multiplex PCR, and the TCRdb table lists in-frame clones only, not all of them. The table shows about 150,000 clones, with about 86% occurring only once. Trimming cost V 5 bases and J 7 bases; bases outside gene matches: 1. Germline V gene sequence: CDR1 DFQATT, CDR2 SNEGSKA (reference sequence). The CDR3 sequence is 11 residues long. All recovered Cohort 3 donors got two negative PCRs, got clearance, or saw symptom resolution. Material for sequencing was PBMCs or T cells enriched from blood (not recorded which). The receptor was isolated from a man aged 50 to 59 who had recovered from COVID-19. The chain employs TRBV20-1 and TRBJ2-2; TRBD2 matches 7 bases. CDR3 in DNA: TGCAGTGCTGCGGGGGTCGGGGAGCTGTTTTTT. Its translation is CSAAGVGELFF.